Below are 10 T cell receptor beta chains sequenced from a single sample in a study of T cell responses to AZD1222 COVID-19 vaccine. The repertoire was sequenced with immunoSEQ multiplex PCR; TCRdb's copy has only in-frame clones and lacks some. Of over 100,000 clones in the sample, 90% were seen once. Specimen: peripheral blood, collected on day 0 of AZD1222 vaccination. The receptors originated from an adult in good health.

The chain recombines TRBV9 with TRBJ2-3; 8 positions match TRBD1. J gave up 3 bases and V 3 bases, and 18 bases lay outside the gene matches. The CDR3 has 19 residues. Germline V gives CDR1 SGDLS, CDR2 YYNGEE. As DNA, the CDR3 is TGTGCCAGCAGCGGATCACAGGGGGTGGATTTTCTGAGGACAGATACGCAGTATTTT. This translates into CASSGSQGVDFLRTDTQYF. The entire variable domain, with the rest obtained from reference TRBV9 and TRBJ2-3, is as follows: DSGVTQTPKHLITATGQRVTLRCSPRSGDLSVYWYQQSLDQGLQFLIQYYNGEERAKGNILERFSAQQFPDLHSELNLSSLELGDSALYFCASSGSQGVDFLRTDTQYFGPGTRLTVL.

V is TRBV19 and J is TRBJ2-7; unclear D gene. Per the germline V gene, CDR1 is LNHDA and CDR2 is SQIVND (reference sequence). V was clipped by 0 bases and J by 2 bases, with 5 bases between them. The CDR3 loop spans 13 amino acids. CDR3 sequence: CASSIDLAYEQYF. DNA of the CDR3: TGTGCCAGTAGTATAGATCTAGCCTACGAGCAGTACTTC.

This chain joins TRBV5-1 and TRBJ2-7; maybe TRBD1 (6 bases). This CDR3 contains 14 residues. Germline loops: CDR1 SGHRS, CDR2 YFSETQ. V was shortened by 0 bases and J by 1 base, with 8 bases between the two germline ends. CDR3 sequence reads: CASSLGGQSYEQYF. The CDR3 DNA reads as TGCGCCAGCAGCTTGGGTGGACAGTCCTACGAGCAGTACTTC.

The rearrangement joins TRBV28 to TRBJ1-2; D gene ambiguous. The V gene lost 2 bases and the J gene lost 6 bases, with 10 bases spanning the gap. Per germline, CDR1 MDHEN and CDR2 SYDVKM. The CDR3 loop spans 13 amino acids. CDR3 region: CASSLVSRDGYTF. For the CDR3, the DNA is TGTGCCAGCAGTTTAGTGTCCCGGGATGGCTACACCTTC.

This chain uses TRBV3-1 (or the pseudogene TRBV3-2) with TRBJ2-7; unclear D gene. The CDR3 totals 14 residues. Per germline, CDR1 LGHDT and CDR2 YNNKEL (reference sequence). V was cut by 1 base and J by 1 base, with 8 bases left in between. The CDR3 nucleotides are TGTGCCAGCAGCCAAGGGGTTCCTTCCTACGAGCAGTACTTC. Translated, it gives CASSQGVPSYEQYF.

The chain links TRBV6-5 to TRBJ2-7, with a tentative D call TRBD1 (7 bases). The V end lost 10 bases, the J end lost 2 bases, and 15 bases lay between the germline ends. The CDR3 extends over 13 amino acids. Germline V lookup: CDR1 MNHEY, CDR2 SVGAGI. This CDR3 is CATRTGLTYEQYF. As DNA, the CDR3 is TGTGCCACTCGGACAGGACTAACCTACGAGCAGTACTTC.

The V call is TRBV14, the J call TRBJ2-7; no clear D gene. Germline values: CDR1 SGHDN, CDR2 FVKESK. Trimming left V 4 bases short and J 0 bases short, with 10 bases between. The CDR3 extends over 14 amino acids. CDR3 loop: CASSRPGFSYEQYF. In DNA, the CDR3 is TGTGCCAGCAGCCGCCCCGGTTTCTCCTACGAGCAGTACTTC.

The CDR3 reads CASSEAGIHEQYF. CDR3 bases: TGTGCCAGCAGTGAGGCGGGGATCCACGAGCAGTACTTC. This chain links TRBV2 with TRBJ2-7; maybe TRBD2 (6 bases). V lost 3 bases and J 5 bases, leaving 11 bases between the germline ends. This CDR3 is built from 13 residues. The germline CDR1 and CDR2 sequences are SNHLY and FYNNEI.

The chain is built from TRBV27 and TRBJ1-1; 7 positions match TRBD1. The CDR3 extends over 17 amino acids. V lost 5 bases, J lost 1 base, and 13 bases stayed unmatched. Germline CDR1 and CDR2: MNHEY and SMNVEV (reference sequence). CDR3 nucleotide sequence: TGTGCCAGCAGTCCCCTACTATCACAGGGGTCGAACACTGAAGCTTTCTTT. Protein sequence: CASSPLLSQGSNTEAFF.

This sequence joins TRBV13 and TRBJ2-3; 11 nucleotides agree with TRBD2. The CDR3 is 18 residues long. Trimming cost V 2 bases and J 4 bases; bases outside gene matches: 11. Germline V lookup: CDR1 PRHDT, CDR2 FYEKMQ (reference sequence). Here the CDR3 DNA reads TGTGCCAGCAGCTTAACGACTAGCGGGGCCGGCCAATCAGATACGCAGTATTTT. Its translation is CASSLTTSGAGQSDTQYF.